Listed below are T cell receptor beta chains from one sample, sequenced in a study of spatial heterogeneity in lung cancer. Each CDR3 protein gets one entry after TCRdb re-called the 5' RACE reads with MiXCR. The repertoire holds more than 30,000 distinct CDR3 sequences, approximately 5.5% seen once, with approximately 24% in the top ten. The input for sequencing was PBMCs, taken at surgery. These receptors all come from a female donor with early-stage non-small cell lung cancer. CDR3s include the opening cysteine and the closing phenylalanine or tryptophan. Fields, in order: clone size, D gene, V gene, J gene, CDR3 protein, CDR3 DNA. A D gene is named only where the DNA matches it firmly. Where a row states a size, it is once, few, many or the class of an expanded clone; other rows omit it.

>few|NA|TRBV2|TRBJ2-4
CASSDSGQGMTKNIQYF
TGTGCCAGCAGTGATAGTGGGCAGGGGATGACCAAAAACATTCAGTACTTC
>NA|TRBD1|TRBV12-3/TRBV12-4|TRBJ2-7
CASSLWTGPVGYEQYF
TGTGCCAGCAGTTTATGGACAGGCCCAGTTGGTTACGAGCAGTACTTC
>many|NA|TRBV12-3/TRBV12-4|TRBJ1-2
CASSLQRPNYGYTF
TGTGCCAGCAGTTTACAGCGCCCTAACTATGGCTACACCTTC
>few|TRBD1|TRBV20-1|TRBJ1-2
CSARGPGGGGYGYTF
TGCAGTGCTAGGGGCCCGGGAGGGGGCGGATATGGCTACACCTTC
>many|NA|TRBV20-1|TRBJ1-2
CSAGLDGYTF
TGCAGTGCTGGTCTCGATGGCTACACCTTC
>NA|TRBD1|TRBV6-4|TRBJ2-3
CASSDQGQGATDTQYF
TGTGCCAGCAGTGACCAGGGACAGGGGGCAACAGATACGCAGTATTTT
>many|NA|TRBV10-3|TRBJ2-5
CAISVGGLETQYF
TGTGCCATCAGTGTCGGGGGCTTAGAGACCCAGTACTTC
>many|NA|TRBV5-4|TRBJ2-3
CASRSKGDTQYF
TGTGCCAGCAGATCGAAGGGAGATACGCAGTATTTT
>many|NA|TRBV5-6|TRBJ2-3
CASSFLGSDTQYF
TGTGCCAGCAGCTTCCTGGGGTCGGATACGCAGTATTTT
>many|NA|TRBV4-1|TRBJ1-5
CASSRIPTIRGNQPQHF
TGCGCCAGCAGCCGGATCCCCACGATCCGAGGCAATCAGCCCCAGCATTTT
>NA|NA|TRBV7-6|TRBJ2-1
CASSLKWGGTNNEQFF
TGTGCCAGCAGCTTAAAATGGGGCGGGACAAACAATGAGCAGTTCTTC
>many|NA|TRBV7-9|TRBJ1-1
CASSPTFWQKNTEAFF
TGTGCCAGCAGCCCTACCTTTTGGCAGAAAAACACTGAAGCTTTCTTT
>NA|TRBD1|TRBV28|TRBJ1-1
CASSPGTDFPKNTEAFF
TGTGCCAGCAGCCCCGGGACAGACTTTCCCAAAAACACTGAAGCTTTCTTT
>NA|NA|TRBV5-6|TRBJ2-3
CASSLGGRTDTQYF
TGTGCCAGCAGCTTGGGAGGAAGGACAGATACGCAGTATTTT
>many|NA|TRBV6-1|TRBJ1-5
CASTRWLTNQPQHF
TGTGCCAGCACAAGGTGGCTGACCAATCAGCCCCAGCATTTT
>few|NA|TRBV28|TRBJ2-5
CASAPHGPGQQETQYF
TGTGCCAGCGCACCCCACGGCCCGGGCCAACAAGAGACCCAGTACTTC
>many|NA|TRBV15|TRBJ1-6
CATSRDFGTKKSPLHF
TGTGCCACCAGCAGAGATTTCGGGACAAAAAAATCACCCCTCCACTTT
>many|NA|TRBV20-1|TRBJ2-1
CSVPRRGLAYNEQFF
TGCAGCGTTCCGCGGCGGGGCCTAGCCTACAATGAGCAGTTCTTC
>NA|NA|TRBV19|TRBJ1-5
CASSIHFYQPQHF
TGTGCCAGTAGTATCCACTTTTATCAGCCCCAGCATTTT
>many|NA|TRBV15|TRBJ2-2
CATAGGRGTGELFF
TGTGCCACCGCCGGGGGCCGGGGCACCGGGGAGCTGTTTTTT
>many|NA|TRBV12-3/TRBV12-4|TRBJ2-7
CASKQDTDSYEQYF
TGTGCCAGCAAGCAGGACACAGACTCCTACGAGCAGTACTTC
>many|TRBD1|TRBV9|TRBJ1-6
CASSSVDRGQSPLHF
TGTGCCAGCAGCTCCGTGGACAGGGGGCAATCACCCCTCCACTTT
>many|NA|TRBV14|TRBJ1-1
CASSQRGVRRPAEAFF
TGTGCCAGCAGCCAACGGGGGGTGCGCCGACCCGCTGAAGCTTTCTTT
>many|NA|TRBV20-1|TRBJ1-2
CSAEGRTYGYTF
TGCAGTGCTGAGGGACGGACCTATGGCTACACCTTC